These 30 T cell receptor beta chains were all obtained from the same sample, sequenced in a study of shared clonotypes between healthy human individuals. The protocol was immunoSEQ multiplex PCR, while the TCRdb copy is restricted to in-frame clones and leaves out a portion. In the table there are nearly 2 million clones, less than 95% of which are singletons. Naive-designated CD8 cells lacked CD45RO, were positively enriched for CCR7, and omitted terminally differentiated effector memory CD45RA+ cells. Sequencing was performed on naive CD8+ T cells sorted from blood. Source of these receptors: a man aged 18 to 35 in good health.

The chain employs TRBV7-9 and TRBJ2-1, with 9 bases identical to TRBD2. J lost 7 bases, V lost 5 bases, and 15 bases had no gene match. CDR1 and CDR2 (germline): SEHNR, FQNEAQ (reference sequence). The CDR3 has 17 amino acids. The CDR3 protein is CASSPPGLAKRGNEQFF. CDR3 DNA sequence: TGTGCCAGCAGCCCTCCGGGACTAGCTAAAAGGGGGAATGAGCAGTTCTTC.

The gene calls are TRBV7-9 and TRBJ2-7, with D possibly matching TRBD2 (6 bases). This CDR3 has 15 amino acids. Germline-derived CDR1 and CDR2 are SEHNR and FQNEAQ (reference sequence). The V end was cut by 4 bases, the J end by 3 bases, with 16 bases between. CDR3 loop: CASSSIGGLNYEQYF. For the CDR3, the DNA is TGTGCCAGCAGCTCCATCGGGGGACTGAACTACGAGCAGTACTTC.

Details on this clone: This sample includes further DNA sequences coding for the same CDR3. This sequence joins TRBV9 and TRBJ2-3; 7 positions match TRBD2. J gave up 4 bases and V 3 bases, and 2 bases lay outside the gene matches. CDR3 length: 13 amino acids. CDR1 is SGDLS, CDR2 YYNGEE, per germline. The CDR3 reads CASSAGGADTQYF. CDR3 DNA sequence: TGTGCCAGCAGCGCTGGGGGGGCAGATACGCAGTATTTT. Variable domain in full (rest from reference TRBV9 and TRBJ2-3): DSGVTQTPKHLITATGQRVTLRCSPRSGDLSVYWYQQSLDQGLQFLIQYYNGEERAKGNILERFSAQQFPDLHSELNLSSLELGDSALYFCASSAGGADTQYFGPGTRLTVL.

V gene TRBV2 combines with J gene TRBJ2-7; D might be TRBD2 (7 bases). With 1 base removed from V and 2 bases from J, the gap between germline ends came to 18 bases. Germline V gene data show CDR1 as SNHLY and CDR2 as FYNNEI. The length of the CDR3 is 17 residues. CDR3 residues: CASSEEGIRGAPYEQYF. CDR3 DNA sequence: TGTGCCAGCAGTGAAGAGGGTATTCGGGGGGCTCCCTACGAGCAGTACTTC.

The chain is built from TRBV2 and TRBJ2-7; possibly TRBD2 for D (5 bases). The V and J ends lost 4 bases and 7 bases respectively, with 11 bases between them. The CDR3 contains 12 residues. Germline-derived CDR1 and CDR2 are SNHLY and FYNNEI. The CDR3 here is CASSAWGEEQYF. DNA of the CDR3: TGTGCCAGCAGTGCATGGGGAGAAGAGCAGTACTTC.

The V call is TRBV30, the J call TRBJ2-2, with unresolved D. CDR3 size: 15 residues. CDR1 and CDR2 (germline): GTSNPN, SVGIG (reference sequence). The V gene lost 0 bases and the J gene lost 0 bases, with 8 bases spanning the gap. In DNA, the CDR3 is TGTGCCTGGAGTGTTGGCTACCCGAACACCGGGGAGCTGTTTTTT. Translating it yields CAWSVGYPNTGELFF.

On this clone: Other DNA sequences in this specimen translate into the identical CDR3. The V call is TRBV27, the J call TRBJ2-6, with D unresolved. Trimming took 2 bases from V and 1 from J, leaving 6 bases between them. There are 15 residues in the CDR3. The V gene's germline CDR1 is MNHEY and CDR2 SMNVEV (reference sequence). CDR3: CASSLGPSGANVLTF. CDR3 in DNA: TGTGCCAGCAGTTTAGGGCCTTCTGGGGCCAACGTCCTGACTTTC.

Comment on this clone: This sample includes further DNA sequences coding for the same CDR3. This rearrangement joins TRBV11-2 to TRBJ2-2; no reliable D call. Germline V gene lookup returns CDR1 SGHAT and CDR2 FQNNGV. Trimming left V 0 bases short and J 4 bases short, with 6 bases between. The CDR3 runs 14 residues. Written as DNA, the CDR3 is TGTGCCAGCAGCTTAGATCCTGGCACCGGGGAGCTGTTTTTT. It codes for CASSLDPGTGELFF.

The V and J genes are TRBV6-5 and TRBJ2-3; TRBD2 matches 7 bases. This CDR3 comprises 16 residues. The V segment lost 2 bases and the J segment 1 base; nucleotides outside the gene matches: 6. Germline V gives CDR1 MNHEY, CDR2 SVGAGI. The CDR3 region is CASSYVEAGGTDTQYF. CDR3 nucleotide sequence: TGTGCCAGCAGTTACGTTGAGGCGGGGGGCACAGATACGCAGTATTTT.

The V and J genes are TRBV5-6 and TRBJ2-1; 7 nucleotides agree with TRBD2. In germline, CDR1 is SGHDT, CDR2 YYEEEE. V was clipped by 0 bases and J by 9 bases; unmatched bases: 9. CDR3 length equals 15 residues. CDR3 sequence: CASSLGWEGDGEQFF. The CDR3, as DNA: TGTGCCAGCAGCTTGGGATGGGAGGGTGATGGTGAGCAGTTCTTC.

This chain links TRBV4-2 with TRBJ1-2, with D perhaps matching TRBD1 (5 bases). The CDR3 contains 17 residues. V lost 0 bases, J lost 3 bases, and 17 bases lay in between. Germline CDR1 is LGHNA and CDR2 is YNFKEQ. CDR3 bases: TGTGCCAGCAGCCAAGACCCCCCGAAGACAGAGGACTATGGCTACACCTTC. Residues: CASSQDPPKTEDYGYTF.

The rearrangement links TRBV9 to TRBJ2-3; D is perhaps TRBD2 (5 bases). The V gene's germline CDR1 is SGDLS and CDR2 YYNGEE. The V end was cut by 2 bases, the J end by 4 bases, with 8 bases between. This CDR3 is built from 13 residues. The DNA of the CDR3 is TGTGCCAGCAGCGTCTATAGCGCAGATACGCAGTATTTT. This translates into CASSVYSADTQYF.

The genes are TRBV9 and TRBJ2-2; 11 bases are a match to TRBD1. V gave up 3 bases and J gave up 5 bases; unmatched junction bases: 6. Germline-derived CDR1 and CDR2 are SGDLS and YYNGEE. The CDR3 runs 16 residues. The CDR3 sequence: CASSARDRGSTGELFF. The CDR3 DNA reads as TGTGCCAGCAGCGCCCGGGACAGGGGGTCTACCGGGGAGCTGTTTTTT. The variable domain in full, with the rest retrieved from reference TRBV9 and TRBJ2-2, is DSGVTQTPKHLITATGQRVTLRCSPRSGDLSVYWYQQSLDQGLQFLIQYYNGEERAKGNILERFSAQQFPDLHSELNLSSLELGDSALYFCASSARDRGSTGELFFGEGSRLTVL.

The chain combines TRBV4-2 with TRBJ2-7; 7 nucleotides match TRBD2. Germline V gives CDR1 LGHNA, CDR2 YNFKEQ. The V and J ends lost 0 bases and 2 bases, in that order; junction bases with no gene match: 4. This CDR3 has 15 amino acids. The CDR3 sequence is CASSQDTGGAYEQYF. The CDR3 bases are TGTGCCAGCAGCCAAGACACGGGGGGAGCCTACGAGCAGTACTTC.

This chain joins TRBV4-3 and TRBJ2-3; 8 bases are shared with TRBD2. Germline-derived CDR1 and CDR2 are LGHNA and YSLEER. Trimming cost V 4 bases and J 4 bases; bases outside gene matches: 10. This CDR3 spans 16 amino acids. DNA of the CDR3: TGCGCCAGCAGCCCTGCGGTGGCGGGGGGCGCAGATACGCAGTATTTT. It codes for CASSPAVAGGADTQYF.

The V call is TRBV5-4, the J call TRBJ2-7, with no clear D. CDR3 length equals 12 residues. With 3 bases removed from V and 2 bases from J, the gap between germline ends came to 6 bases. Germline V gene data show CDR1 as SGHNT and CDR2 as YYREEE (reference sequence). The CDR3 protein is CASSSVPYEQYF. In DNA, the CDR3 is TGTGCCAGCAGCTCCGTCCCCTACGAGCAGTACTTC.

The chain is built from TRBV30 and TRBJ1-1, with D possibly matching TRBD1 (5 bases). Germline V CDR1 and CDR2: GTSNPN, SVGIG (reference sequence). CDR3 length: 13 residues. Trimming stripped 5 bases from V and 5 bases from J, with 15 bases between. This chain's CDR3 is CAWDGTLGTEAFF. CDR3 nucleotide sequence: TGTGCCTGGGACGGGACCCTTGGGACTGAAGCTTTCTTT. Using reference TRBV30 and TRBJ1-1 for the parts outside the CDR3, the full variable domain is SQTIHQWPATLVQPVGSPLSLECTVEGTSNPNLYWYRQAAGRGLQLLFYSVGIGQISSEVPQNLSASRPQDRQFILSSKKLLLSDSGFYLCAWDGTLGTEAFFGQGTRLTVV.

The V call is TRBV11-1, the J call TRBJ2-3; tentative D call: TRBD2 (5 bases). Germline V gene sequence: CDR1 SGHAT, CDR2 FQDESV (reference sequence). The CDR3 spans 15 residues. The germline V and J ends were trimmed by 5 bases and 1 base, with 13 bases remaining between them. CDR3 sequence: CASSRDVIGTDTQYF. The CDR3 DNA follows: TGTGCCAGCAGCCGGGATGTGATTGGCACAGATACGCAGTATTTT.

The chain is built from TRBV7-3 and TRBJ2-1; D is undetermined. Germline CDR1 and CDR2: SGHTA and FQGTGA. Trimming removed 4 bases at V and 5 bases at J, with 18 bases between. This CDR3 is built from 16 residues. The CDR3 bases are TGTGCCAGCAGCTCTTCCCCCCTCGACACTAACAATGAGCAGTTCTTC. Protein sequence: CASSSSPLDTNNEQFF.

This chain connects TRBV7-9 to TRBJ2-7, with D perhaps TRBD1 (5 bases). Germline assignment: CDR1 SEHNR and CDR2 FQNEAQ (reference sequence). The CDR3 covers 15 residues. V lost 0 bases, J lost 2 bases, and 11 bases lay in between. The CDR3: CASSLAQGDPYEQYF. Written as DNA, the CDR3 is TGTGCCAGCAGCTTAGCCCAGGGTGACCCCTACGAGCAGTACTTC. Full variable domain (outside the CDR3, taken from reference TRBV7-9 and TRBJ2-7): DTGVSQNPRHKITKRGQNVTFRCDPISEHNRLYWYRQTLGQGPEFLTYFQNEAQLEKSRLLSDRFSAERPKGSFSTLEIQRTEQGDSAMYLCASSLAQGDPYEQYFGPGTRLTVT.

To note about this clone: Germline is not matched at one junction end, which may reflect a read error. The chain joins TRBV19 to TRBJ2-7; no clear D. Germline values: CDR1 LNHDA, CDR2 SQIVND (reference sequence). The CDR3 covers 15 residues. Here the CDR3 reads CASSLDSGIGYEQYF. The DNA for the CDR3 is TGTGCCAGTAGTTTAGACTCCGGAATAGGCTACGAGCAGTACTTC.

The chain employs TRBV2 and TRBJ2-5, with 8 bases that match TRBD1. From germline, CDR1 is SNHLY and CDR2 FYNNEI. Trimming at V came to 7 bases and at J to 3 bases, leaving 4 bases not matched to a gene. This CDR3 spans 13 amino acids. The chain's CDR3 is CASTLTGEETQYF. In nucleotides, the CDR3 is TGTGCCAGCACCCTGACAGGGGAAGAGACCCAGTACTTC.

The chain joins TRBV2 to TRBJ1-1; 7 bases are shared with TRBD1. V was pared by 3 bases and J by 1 base, with 8 bases of the junction left unmatched. This CDR3 contains 16 residues. Germline assignment: CDR1 SNHLY and CDR2 FYNNEI. CDR3 region: CASSDPGGRRNTEAFF. The CDR3 DNA follows: TGTGCCAGCAGTGACCCAGGGGGACGGCGGAACACTGAAGCTTTCTTT. The variable domain in full, completed from reference TRBV2 and TRBJ1-1, reads EPEVTQTPSHQVTQMGQEVILRCVPISNHLYFYWYRQILGQKVEFLVSFYNNEISEKSEIFDDQFSVERPDGSNFTLKIRSTKLEDSAMYFCASSDPGGRRNTEAFFGQGTRLTVV.

This chain joins TRBV4-1 and TRBJ1-6; no reliable D call. Trimming shortened V by 1 base and J by 7 bases, and 11 bases separated the two germline ends. Germline V gives CDR1 MGHRA, CDR2 YSYEKL. This CDR3 spans 15 amino acids. This CDR3 is CASSQAPGHNSPLHF. The CDR3 coding sequence is TGCGCCAGCAGCCAAGCCCCGGGCCACAATTCACCCCTCCACTTT.

The rearrangement links TRBV10-3 to TRBJ2-3; 12 positions match TRBD2. Trimming took 7 bases from V and 4 from J; bases not matched to a gene: 6. The germline CDR1 and CDR2 sequences are ENHRY and SYGVKD. The CDR3 extends over 15 amino acids. CDR3 in amino acids: CAITRLAGAADTQYF. The CDR3 DNA is TGTGCCATCACTCGACTAGCGGGAGCCGCAGATACGCAGTATTTT.

This rearrangement joins TRBV18 to TRBJ1-3; maybe TRBD1 (6 bases). V lost 2 bases and J 8 bases, leaving 19 bases between the germline ends. The CDR3 has 16 amino acids. Germline V gene lookup returns CDR1 KGHSH and CDR2 LQKENI. CDR3 in amino acids: CASSPTGQSGRDTIYF. CDR3 nucleotides: TGTGCCAGCTCACCAACAGGGCAAAGTGGCCGGGACACCATATATTTT.

V usage is TRBV4-3 and J usage is TRBJ2-7; D call uncertain. The CDR3 loop spans 13 amino acids. Germline V gene data show CDR1 as LGHNA and CDR2 as YSLEER. The V end was cut by 4 bases, the J end by 0 bases, with 7 bases between. CDR3 protein: CASSPAPSYEQYF. CDR3 in DNA: TGCGCCAGCAGCCCGGCCCCCTCCTACGAGCAGTACTTC.

The chain has TRBV4-3 and TRBJ2-2; 9 bases match TRBD1. Germline assignment: CDR1 LGHNA and CDR2 YSLEER. This CDR3 is 17 amino acids long. V was clipped by 3 bases and J by 5 bases; unmatched bases: 10. CDR3 protein: CASSQARTGEKTGELFF. In nucleotides, the CDR3 is TGCGCCAGCAGCCAGGCCAGGACAGGGGAGAAGACCGGGGAGCTGTTTTTT.

The chain employs TRBV7-9 and TRBJ2-3; D ambiguous. In germline, CDR1 is SEHNR, CDR2 FQNEAQ (reference sequence). V was shortened by 5 bases and J by 0 bases, with 12 bases between the two germline ends. This CDR3 contains 15 residues. CDR3 residues: CASSEVSWSTDTQYF. CDR3 in DNA: TGTGCCAGCAGCGAAGTCTCGTGGAGCACAGATACGCAGTATTTT.

This rearrangement joins TRBV5-1 to TRBJ1-5; TRBD1 is a possible D gene (5 bases). Germline loops: CDR1 SGHRS, CDR2 YFSETQ. V was clipped by 0 bases and J by 8 bases, with 18 bases between them. The CDR3 spans 16 residues. CDR3 loop: CASSLEGSAAGEPQHF. DNA of the CDR3: TGCGCCAGCAGCTTGGAGGGATCCGCTGCGGGGGAGCCCCAGCATTTT.